This T cell receptor beta chain was sequenced in a study of blood T cell repertoires in COVID-19. The CDR3 sequence is 16 residues long. The J segment lost 7 bases and the V segment lost 1 base, leaving 9 bases of the junction unmatched. The germline gives CDR1 SGHTA, CDR2 FQGTGA. This clone was recorded only once. Assay: immunoSEQ multiplex PCR; the TCRdb copy retains only in-frame clones and omits some. The table lists about 74,000 clones, approximately 80% of them singletons. The chain carries TRBV7-3 and TRBJ2-1; TRBD2 matches at 8 bases. The specimen sequenced was peripheral blood. The origin of this receptor is a human donor in a cohort sampled during active COVID-19. The CDR3 nucleotides are TGTGCCAGCAGCTTAAATCCAGCGGGAGCGGGGAATGAGCAGTTCTTC. It codes for CASSLNPAGAGNEQFF.